This entry lists 22 T cell receptor beta chains sequenced from one sample in a study of T and B cells in COVID-19 patients. From blood, about 230-500 ng of genomic DNA served as TRB template. BIOMED2 TRB-A/B primer pools were used in multiplex TRB PCR. Each CDR3 protein is one row after TCRdb ran MiXCR on the multiplex PCR reads. Of thousands of distinct CDR3 sequences in the sample, about 26% were seen once. The specimen was blood. Every receptor here comes from a human donor with active COVID-19.

The CDR3 bases are TGTGCCAGCAGCTTTGGGGGTGGCACAGATACGCAGTATTTT. Translation: CASSFGGGTDTQYF. The rearrangement uses TRBV7-2 and TRBJ2-3; tentatively, D is TRBD1 or TRBD2 (5 bases each). Trimming took 3 bases from V and 1 from J, leaving 8 bases between them. CDR1 SGHTA and CDR2 FQGNSA come from the germline V gene. The CDR3 loop spans 14 amino acids.

The genes are TRBV6-1 and TRBJ2-1; D not certain. Germline-derived CDR1 and CDR2 are MNHNS and SASEGT. The CDR3 runs to 15 residues. V was shortened by 5 bases and J by 2 bases, with 13 bases between the two germline ends. CDR3 amino acids: CASSPVSSAYNEQFF. The CDR3 bases are TGTGCCAGCAGTCCGGTATCGAGCGCCTACAATGAGCAGTTCTTC.

This chain uses TRBV6-5 with TRBJ1-1, with 7 bases lining up with TRBD1. V was pared by 6 bases and J by 4 bases, with 17 bases of the junction left unmatched. The germline gives CDR1 MNHEY, CDR2 SVGAGI. CDR3 length: 17 residues. The CDR3 reads CASSPKVRQGGGTEAFF. The CDR3 DNA reads TGTGCCAGCAGCCCGAAAGTAAGACAGGGAGGTGGCACTGAAGCTTTCTTT.

This chain joins TRBV5-4 and TRBJ1-2, with 8 bases identical to TRBD1. Trimming removed 4 bases from V and 3 bases from J; junction bases left unmatched: 14. This CDR3 has 17 residues. CDR1 SGHNT and CDR2 YYREEE come from the germline V gene (reference sequence). The DNA of the CDR3 is TGTGCCAGCAGCCCGGACAGGGCCTCGACTCTGGACTATGGCTACACCTTC. This sequence encodes CASSPDRASTLDYGYTF.

By frequency in the sample, this clonotype is medium-sized. This sequence joins TRBV18 and TRBJ2-7, with 7 bases that match TRBD2. The germline V gene has CDR1 KGHSH and CDR2 LQKENI. The V and J ends lost 2 bases and 0 bases, in that order; junction bases with no gene match: 7. This CDR3 contains 16 residues. As DNA, the CDR3 is TGTGCCAGCTCACCAAGCTTCGGGGGGACCTCCTACGAGCAGTACTTC. Its protein product is CASSPSFGGTSYEQYF.

The gene calls are TRBV20-1 and TRBJ2-5; unclear D gene. The germline V gene encodes CDR1 DFQATT and CDR2 SNEGSKA (reference sequence). The CDR3 consists of 14 residues. The CDR3 nucleotides read TGCATTGCGAAACACCCGGGTTCTACAGTGACCCAGTACTTC. It translates to CIAKHPGSTVTQYF.

By share, this clonotype ranks as medium-sized (0.01 to 0.1%). This chain uses TRBV10-3 with TRBJ1-2; the D gene is possibly TRBD1 (5 bases). V shed 7 bases and J shed 6 bases, with 18 bases lying between them. Germline CDR1 and CDR2: ENHRY and SYGVKD. The CDR3 contains 14 residues. CDR3 protein: CAINGGSKGDGYTF. The CDR3 nucleotides read TGTGCCATCAATGGAGGCTCAAAAGGGGATGGCTACACCTTC.

The chain joins TRBV29-1 to TRBJ2-1; 10 bases match TRBD2. The CDR3 extends over 12 amino acids. Germline-derived CDR1 and CDR2 are SQVTM and ANQGSEA. With 6 bases clipped from V and 7 bases from J, the junction kept 3 bases outside the gene matches. For the CDR3, the DNA is TGCAGCGTAGGACTAGCGGTTAATGAGCAGTTCTTC. This encodes CSVGLAVNEQFF.

This clonotype occurred a few times. The chain recombines TRBV5-1 with TRBJ2-7, with 7 positions matching TRBD1. Unmatched junction bases numbered 8, after V lost 1 base and J lost 4 bases. In germline, CDR1 is SGHRS, CDR2 YFSETQ. The CDR3 extends over 15 amino acids. CDR3 sequence reads: CASSLFTGDNYEQYF. The CDR3 DNA reads TGCGCCAGCAGCTTGTTTACAGGGGATAATTACGAGCAGTACTTC.

This clonotype qualifies as medium-sized (0.01 to 0.1%). The rearrangement uses TRBV29-1 and TRBJ1-5; 8 bases fit TRBD1. This CDR3 region has 12 residues. V shed 5 bases and J 6 bases; nucleotides not matched to a gene: 3. Germline V lookup: CDR1 SQVTM, CDR2 ANQGSEA. The CDR3 here is CSVSGGGQPQHF. The CDR3, as DNA: TGCAGCGTTTCAGGGGGCGGTCAGCCCCAGCATTTT.

With respect to this clonotype: The junction differs from germline at one of its ends, possibly a read error. V and J are TRBV20-1 and TRBJ2-5, with D possibly called TRBD1 or TRBD2 (7 bases each). Matching the DNA end better, TRBJ2-1 makes the J call doubtful. This CDR3 region has 14 residues. Germline V CDR1 and CDR2: DFQATT, SNEGSKA (reference sequence). Here the CDR3 reads CSAPRGGARDDQFF. The CDR3 DNA reads TGCAGTGCTCCCAGGGGGGGGGCAAGGGATGACCAGTTCTTC.

Concerning this clonotype: This sequence may be a read error, since a much larger clone differs from it by one base. The gene calls are TRBV30 and TRBJ1-2, with D uncertain. Trimming shortened V by 2 bases and J by 8 bases, and 9 bases separated the two germline ends. CDR3 size: 11 residues. CDR1 is GTSNPN and CDR2 is SVGIG in the germline V gene (reference sequence). The CDR3 nucleotides are TGTGCCTGGAGTATCGTTGGGGGCTACACCTTC. Protein sequence: CAWSIVGGYTF.

This clonotype was picked up a small number of times. J is TRBJ2-7 and V is TRBV5-6; D tentatively fits TRBD1 or TRBD2 (6 bases each). The length of the CDR3 is 17 residues. Deletions cut 0 bases from V and 3 bases from J, with 19 bases between. CDR1 is SGHDT, CDR2 YYEEEE, per germline. The CDR3 sequence: CASSLGGAGAGNYEQYF. As DNA, the CDR3 is TGTGCCAGCAGCTTGGGCGGGGCAGGGGCGGGGAACTACGAGCAGTACTTC.

This clonotype came up a few times. This sequence joins TRBV20-1 and TRBJ2-7; perhaps TRBD1 as D (6 bases). CDR1 and CDR2 from the germline V gene are DFQATT and SNEGSKA (reference sequence). The V end lost 0 bases, the J end lost 3 bases, and 15 bases lay between the germline ends. This CDR3 is built from 15 residues. The CDR3, as DNA: TGCAGTGCTAGAGATGGGGACACCCAGGGCTACGAGCAGTACTTC. This sequence encodes CSARDGDTQGYEQYF.

In its sample, this clonotype is medium-sized. The chain combines TRBV18 with TRBJ1-4, with D maybe TRBD1 (5 bases). V lost 8 bases and J 7 bases, leaving 17 bases between the germline ends. The germline gives CDR1 KGHSH, CDR2 LQKENI. The CDR3 length is 14 residues. The CDR3, as DNA: TGTGCCAGCGCCCAGGGATTCGGTGGTGAAAAACTGTTTTTT. It encodes CASAQGFGGEKLFF.

The rearrangement joins TRBV20-1 to TRBJ1-1; TRBD1 might be the D (5 bases). Trimming stripped 3 bases from V and 1 base from J, with 12 bases between. The CDR3 length is 14 residues. The germline gives CDR1 DFQATT, CDR2 SNEGSKA (reference sequence). The CDR3 reads CSASSAGGNTEAFF. As DNA, the CDR3 is TGCAGTGCTAGTTCAGCTGGGGGGAACACTGAAGCTTTCTTT.

J is TRBJ1-5 and V is TRBV20-1, with 7 positions matching TRBD1. CDR3 length: 14 residues. CDR1 is DFQATT, CDR2 SNEGSKA, per germline (reference sequence). V was clipped by 5 bases and J by 0 bases; unmatched bases: 4. The CDR3, as DNA: TGCAGTGCTGCCCAGGGGGGTAGCAATCAGCCCCAGCATTTT. It codes for CSAAQGGSNQPQHF.

This clonotype qualifies as medium-sized. The chain has TRBV6-5 and TRBJ2-2, with 10 bases matching TRBD2. This CDR3 has 17 residues. Per germline, CDR1 MNHEY and CDR2 SVGAGI. Germline trimming cut 4 bases from V and 7 bases from J; bases unmatched to any gene: 12. CDR3 nucleotides: TGTGCCAGCAGTTTGGGCGCAGCGGGAGGGCCCGGCGGGGAGCTGTTTTTT. Translation gives CASSLGAAGGPGGELFF.

The rearrangement joins TRBV4-3 to TRBJ2-5; 11 nucleotides match TRBD2. From germline, CDR1 is LGHNA and CDR2 YSLEER. V lost 3 bases to trimming and J lost 7 bases; unmatched junction nucleotides: 1. The CDR3 totals 13 residues. In DNA form, the CDR3 reads TGCGCCAGCAGCCAGCTAGCGGGAGGGACCCAGTACTTC. Protein sequence: CASSQLAGGTQYF.

Relative to its sample, this clonotype is medium-sized. This chain joins TRBV30 and TRBJ1-1; D is uncertain. The CDR3 runs to 13 residues. Germline-derived CDR1 and CDR2 are GTSNPN and SVGIG (reference sequence). The V gene lost 4 bases and the J gene lost 7 bases, with 16 bases spanning the gap. The CDR3 DNA sequence: TGTGCCTGGAAAGAGCAAAGCGACCTTGAAGCTTTCTTT. It yields the protein CAWKEQSDLEAFF.

This clonotype showed up just a few times. The genes are TRBV7-2 and TRBJ2-7, with 7 bases matching TRBD2. The CDR3 has 15 amino acids. Germline CDR1 is SGHTA and CDR2 is FQGNSA. The trim removed 5 bases at V and 2 bases at J, leaving 9 bases unmatched. This CDR3 is CASSLYGTIPYEQYF. As DNA, the CDR3 is TGTGCCAGCAGCCTTTACGGGACTATCCCCTACGAGCAGTACTTC.

This clonotype turned up a few times. The genes are TRBV10-3 and TRBJ2-5; 9 bases match TRBD2. CDR3 length: 13 amino acids. Germline assignment: CDR1 ENHRY and CDR2 SYGVKD. The junction had 5 bases not matched to a gene; V was cut back by 8 bases and J by 4 bases. The CDR3 loop is CAIGVAGAETQYF. The DNA of the CDR3 is TGTGCCATCGGGGTAGCGGGAGCAGAGACCCAGTACTTC.